The 32 T cell receptor beta chains below were found in one sample sequenced in a study of CD8 T cells in Susac syndrome. An amount of RNA that ranged from about 0.45 to 1 ug was reverse transcribed with random hexamers. TCRdb processed the immunoSEQ multiplex PCR reads anew with MiXCR; each CDR3 protein has one entry. The sample lists roughly 190,000 distinct CDR3 sequences, approximately 95% seen once, with approximately 0.1% in the top ten. The source material was CD4+ T cells from PBMCs. The receptors were gathered from a human donor with Susac syndrome.

The rearrangement uses TRBV2 and TRBJ2-5, with 11 bases identical to TRBD2. Germline V lookup: CDR1 SNHLY, CDR2 FYNNEI. J was trimmed by 5 bases and V by 1 base; bases with no gene match: 6. CDR3 length equals 16 residues. CDR3 protein: CASSEEVAGGLETQYF. As DNA, the CDR3 is TGTGCCAGCAGTGAAGAGGTAGCGGGGGGGCTTGAGACCCAGTACTTC. The full variable domain, with the rest looked up from reference TRBV2 and TRBJ2-5, is EPEVTQTPSHQVTQMGQEVILRCVPISNHLYFYWYRQILGQKVEFLVSFYNNEISEKSEIFDDQFSVERPDGSNFTLKIRSTKLEDSAMYFCASSEEVAGGLETQYFGPGTRLLVL.

This clonotype occurred once. The V and J genes are TRBV5-4 and TRBJ2-7; TRBD1 aligns across 9 bases. The CDR3 sequence is 15 residues long. V shed 2 bases and J 4 bases; nucleotides not matched to a gene: 7. From germline, CDR1 is SGHNT and CDR2 YYREEE (reference sequence). The CDR3 coding sequence is TGTGCCAGCAGCTTCAGGGGACAGGGTGTTTACGAGCAGTACTTC. Translated, it gives CASSFRGQGVYEQYF.

This clonotype came up once. V gene TRBV25-1 combines with J gene TRBJ2-5, with D perhaps matching TRBD1 or TRBD2 (5 bases each). Trimming stripped 3 bases from V and 5 bases from J, with 7 bases between. CDR1 is MGHDK and CDR2 is SYGVNS in the germline V gene. There are 12 residues in the CDR3. The CDR3 DNA is TGTGCCAGCAGTGATTGGGGGGAGACCCAGTACTTC. Amino acid sequence: CASSDWGETQYF.

The V gene is TRBV24-1, the J gene TRBJ2-5; 10 positions match TRBD1. The germline V gene encodes CDR1 KGHDR and CDR2 SFDVKD. The CDR3 runs 14 residues. V shed 4 bases and J 4 bases; nucleotides not matched to a gene: 2. For the CDR3, the DNA is TGTGCCACCAGTGACGGGACAGGGGTAGAGACCCAGTACTTC. This translates into CATSDGTGVETQYF.

V usage is TRBV10-3 and J usage is TRBJ1-3; D remains ambiguous. CDR1 is ENHRY and CDR2 is SYGVKD in the germline V gene. The V and J ends lost 10 bases and 1 base respectively, with 14 bases between them. The CDR3 length is 14 residues. This chain's CDR3 is CANTADRSGNTIYF. The CDR3 bases are TGTGCCAACACGGCAGATAGGTCTGGAAACACCATATATTTT.

This chain connects TRBV5-4 to TRBJ2-5; 10 nucleotides agree with TRBD2. The CDR3 totals 15 residues. J lost 1 base, V lost 0 bases, and 0 bases had no gene match. Germline V gene sequence: CDR1 SGHNT, CDR2 YYREEE (reference sequence). The CDR3 nucleotides are TGTGCCAGCAGCTTGGCTAGCGGGGGCCAAGAGACCCAGTACTTC. Its protein product is CASSLASGGQETQYF.

CDR3 residues: CASSYRDRGNSPLHF. The DNA for the CDR3 is TGTGCCAGCAGTTATCGGGACAGGGGTAATTCACCCCTCCACTTT. The chain recombines TRBV6-6 with TRBJ1-6; 10 nucleotides match TRBD1. The length of the CDR3 is 15 residues. V shed 3 bases, J shed 6 bases, and the junction held 2 bases outside the gene matches. The germline V gene encodes CDR1 MNHNY and CDR2 SVGAGI (reference sequence).

J is TRBJ2-6 and V is TRBV27; no reliable D call. Between the trimmed V and J ends, which lost 8 bases and 2 bases, there was a span of 13 bases. Germline assignment: CDR1 MNHEY and CDR2 SMNVEV (reference sequence). This CDR3 has 15 residues. Here the CDR3 DNA reads TGTGCCAGCCGACCGGTCGCCGCTGGGGCCAACGTCCTGACTTTC. This sequence encodes CASRPVAAGANVLTF.

The rearrangement links TRBV15 to TRBJ1-2; D is unresolved. There are 14 residues in the CDR3. Germline CDR1 reads LNHNV; CDR2 reads YYDKDF (reference sequence). The V and J ends lost 5 bases and 3 bases respectively, with 13 bases between them. Here the CDR3 DNA reads TGTGCCACCAGCCTTGGGTGGAGCGACTATGGCTACACCTTC. Translated, it gives CATSLGWSDYGYTF.

V is TRBV5-1 and J is TRBJ1-1, with TRBD1 identical over 9 bases. This CDR3 has 15 amino acids. The trim removed 3 bases at V and 3 bases at J, leaving 6 bases unmatched. Per the germline V gene, CDR1 is SGHRS and CDR2 is YFSETQ. The CDR3 sequence: CASSWGQGGYTEAFF. The CDR3 DNA sequence: TGCGCCAGCAGCTGGGGACAGGGTGGGTACACTGAAGCTTTCTTT.

The V gene is TRBV11-1, the J gene TRBJ2-2, with D perhaps TRBD2 (5 bases). Trimming took off 2 bases at V and 5 bases at J, with 9 bases between the two ends. The CDR3 sequence is 14 residues long. Germline assignment: CDR1 SGHAT and CDR2 FQDESV (reference sequence). CDR3 sequence (DNA): TGTGCCAGCAGCTTAATTGGGGAGACCGGGGAGCTGTTTTTT. It encodes CASSLIGETGELFF.

The chain couples TRBV30 to TRBJ2-1; 12 positions match TRBD2. This CDR3 contains 14 residues. Germline CDR1 reads GTSNPN; CDR2 reads SVGIG (reference sequence). V lost 5 bases and J lost 8; bases outside the gene matches: 7. In DNA, the CDR3 is TGTGCCTGGGTTACTAGCGGGGGGTTGTATGAGCAGTTCTTC. It codes for CAWVTSGGLYEQFF. The full variable domain, its missing parts supplied by reference TRBV30 and TRBJ2-1, is SQTIHQWPATLVQPVGSPLSLECTVEGTSNPNLYWYRQAAGRGLQLLFYSVGIGQISSEVPQNLSASRPQDRQFILSSKKLLLSDSGFYLCAWVTSGGLYEQFFGPGTRLTVL.

The chain combines TRBV7-2 with TRBJ2-3, with a tentative D call TRBD2 (6 bases). Germline CDR1 and CDR2: SGHTA and FQGNSA. CDR3 length: 16 amino acids. Between the trimmed V and J ends, which lost 0 bases and 5 bases, there was a span of 15 bases. The CDR3 coding sequence is TGTGCCAGCAGCTTAGCGCGGGGTAGGGGCCAAGATACGCAGTATTTT. Amino acids: CASSLARGRGQDTQYF.

The rearrangement joins TRBV5-5 to TRBJ2-2, with 9 bases fitting TRBD1. CDR1 and CDR2 (germline): SGHKS, YYEKEE (reference sequence). The V segment lost 4 bases and the J segment 4 bases; nucleotides outside the gene matches: 8. The CDR3 contains 16 residues. The DNA for the CDR3 is TGTGCCAGCAGCGGTACAGGGGGCGCGGGCACCGGGGAGCTGTTTTTT. Translating gives CASSGTGGAGTGELFF.

V gene TRBV6-5 combines with J gene TRBJ2-7; 11 bases fit TRBD2. The junction had 12 bases not matched to a gene; V was cut back by 0 bases and J by 5 bases. In germline, CDR1 is MNHEY, CDR2 SVGAGI. The CDR3 sequence is 18 residues long. DNA of the CDR3: TGTGCCAGCAGTTACTCCCGAATCCGGGTACTAGCGGGGGACGAGCAGTACTTC. It encodes CASSYSRIRVLAGDEQYF.

The rearrangement links TRBV6-5 to TRBJ1-3, with a weak D call TRBD1 (6 bases). With 7 bases removed from V and 0 bases from J, the gap between germline ends came to 13 bases. The CDR3 is 15 amino acids. The V gene's germline CDR1 is MNHEY and CDR2 SVGAGI. The CDR3 nucleotides read TGTGCCAGCATCGGCGGGACAAGCTCTGGAAACACCATATATTTT. This codes for CASIGGTSSGNTIYF.

The V and J genes are TRBV6-5 and TRBJ1-6; the match to TRBD1 covers 9 bases. The length of the CDR3 is 15 residues. With V trimmed by 3 bases and J by 9 bases, 6 bases remained unmatched. The germline gives CDR1 MNHEY, CDR2 SVGAGI. The CDR3 reads CASSYVGQGSSPLHF. Written as DNA, the CDR3 is TGTGCCAGCAGTTATGTGGGACAGGGAAGTTCACCCCTCCACTTT.

This clonotype turned up a few times. The chain employs TRBV4-3 and TRBJ1-5; D unresolved. Germline-derived CDR1 and CDR2 are LGHNA and YSLEER. This CDR3 spans 16 amino acids. V was cut by 0 bases and J by 7 bases, with 16 bases left in between. CDR3 bases: TGCGCCAGCAGCCAAGATTTTAGTCCGAGGGAGCAGCCCCAGCATTTT. As protein: CASSQDFSPREQPQHF.

The chain employs TRBV6-5 and TRBJ1-2; no clear D gene. CDR3 size: 13 residues. Between the trimmed V and J ends, which lost 2 bases and 7 bases, there was a span of 11 bases. Germline CDR1 and CDR2: MNHEY and SVGAGI. CDR3 sequence reads: CASSYDLARGYTF. Here the CDR3 DNA reads TGTGCCAGCAGTTACGATTTGGCGCGTGGCTACACCTTC.

The chain has TRBV29-1 and TRBJ1-1; TRBD1 is a possible D gene (5 bases). Looked up from germline, CDR1 is SQVTM and CDR2 is ANQGSEA. This CDR3 is 15 amino acids long. Trimming removed 0 bases from V and 5 bases from J, with 16 bases in between. The CDR3 region is CSVEDGVLGRTEAFF. DNA of the CDR3: TGCAGCGTTGAAGATGGGGTTTTGGGGCGGACTGAAGCTTTCTTT.

The V gene is TRBV12-3 or TRBV12-4, the J gene TRBJ2-7; 8 nucleotides agree with TRBD1. The CDR3 extends over 15 amino acids. J lost 0 bases, V lost 6 bases, and 7 bases had no gene match. The CDR3 loop is CASSPVGQASYEQYF. The CDR3 coding sequence is TGTGCCAGCAGCCCCGTGGGACAGGCCTCCTACGAGCAGTACTTC.

CDR3: CASSGGLADPTTDTQYF. In DNA form, the CDR3 reads TGTGCCAGCAGCGGGGGACTAGCGGATCCCACCACAGATACGCAGTATTTT. V and J are TRBV9 and TRBJ2-3, with 11 bases matching TRBD2. Germline V lookup: CDR1 SGDLS, CDR2 YYNGEE. V dropped 3 bases and J dropped 2; count of bases not matched to a gene: 8. This CDR3 is 17 amino acids long. The variable domain in full, with the rest retrieved from reference TRBV9 and TRBJ2-3, is DSGVTQTPKHLITATGQRVTLRCSPRSGDLSVYWYQQSLDQGLQFLIQYYNGEERAKGNILERFSAQQFPDLHSELNLSSLELGDSALYFCASSGGLADPTTDTQYFGPGTRLTVL.

The chain couples TRBV20-1 to TRBJ2-2, with TRBD1 as a possible D gene (7 bases). The germline V gene encodes CDR1 DFQATT and CDR2 SNEGSKA (reference sequence). The CDR3 has 14 amino acids. V lost 3 bases and J lost 6, with 14 bases in between. The CDR3 reads CSARVPGGSGELFF. The CDR3 DNA sequence: TGCAGTGCTAGGGTCCCAGGGGGGTCCGGGGAGCTGTTTTTT.

This chain connects TRBV20-1 to TRBJ1-6, with TRBD1 matching 8 bases. CDR1 is DFQATT and CDR2 is SNEGSKA in the germline V gene (reference sequence). The CDR3 loop spans 16 amino acids. The V and J ends lost 2 bases and 10 bases, in that order; junction bases with no gene match: 13. CDR3 residues: CSARRTAGGGRSPLHF. The CDR3 nucleotides are TGCAGTGCTAGACGTACCGCAGGGGGCGGAAGGTCACCCCTCCACTTT.

J is TRBJ1-6 and V is TRBV4-3, with 8 bases aligning to TRBD1. This CDR3 comprises 15 residues. V gave up 1 base and J gave up 7 bases; unmatched junction bases: 3. Per germline, CDR1 LGHNA and CDR2 YSLEER. DNA of the CDR3: TGCGCCAGCAGCCAAGCGGACAGGGCGAATTCACCCCTCCACTTT. Its translation: CASSQADRANSPLHF.

The V call is TRBV6-1, the J call TRBJ2-1; D is undetermined. Germline CDR1 reads MNHNS; CDR2 reads SASEGT. The CDR3 length is 16 residues. V shed 6 bases and J shed 6 bases, with 21 bases lying between them. Written as DNA, the CDR3 is TGTGCCAGCAGCGATATAGGCAGCGCACAGTCCAATGAGCAGTTCTTC. The encoded protein is CASSDIGSAQSNEQFF.

The chain employs TRBV12-3 or TRBV12-4 and TRBJ2-4, with unresolved D. The CDR3 spans 13 residues. The V end lost 1 base, the J end lost 8 bases, and 9 bases lay between the germline ends. CDR3 protein: CASSLGGSYIQYF. The CDR3 DNA reads TGTGCCAGCAGTTTAGGTGGCTCTTACATTCAGTACTTC.

The chain combines TRBV27 with TRBJ1-2; TRBD1 matches 8 bases. Losses at the gene ends were 3 bases for V and 4 bases for J; bases not matched to a gene: 4. CDR1 MNHEY and CDR2 SMNVEV come from the germline V gene (reference sequence). This CDR3 has 14 amino acids. DNA of the CDR3: TGTGCCAGCAGTTTGGACAGGGCAACCTATGGCTACACCTTC. Amino acids: CASSLDRATYGYTF.

This chain uses TRBV6-2 or TRBV6-3 with TRBJ2-7; D possibly corresponds to TRBD1 (6 bases). The CDR3 sequence is 15 residues long. Germline CDR1 reads MNHEY; CDR2 reads SVGEGT. Trimming cost V 0 bases and J 5 bases, with 14 bases left between them. The CDR3 nucleotides read TGTGCCAGCAGTTACTCCGGCGACAGGACCAACGAGCAGTACTTC. It yields the protein CASSYSGDRTNEQYF.

Written as DNA, the CDR3 is TGTGCCTGGGACAGGGGAGGTGGGGCCAACGTCCTGACTTTC. Translation gives CAWDRGGGANVLTF. This chain connects TRBV30 to TRBJ2-6, with 8 positions matching TRBD1. The CDR3 is made up of 14 amino acids. CDR1 and CDR2 from the germline V gene are GTSNPN and SVGIG (reference sequence). With V trimmed by 5 bases and J by 3 bases, 3 bases remained unmatched.

The rearrangement joins TRBV20-1 to TRBJ2-3; D unresolved. Germline assignment: CDR1 DFQATT and CDR2 SNEGSKA (reference sequence). Trimming took 3 bases from V and 2 from J, leaving 15 bases between them. The CDR3 is 15 amino acids. This CDR3 is CSAREFLMATDTQYF. The CDR3 coding sequence is TGCAGTGCTAGGGAGTTTCTTATGGCCACAGATACGCAGTATTTT.

The rearrangement joins TRBV30 to TRBJ2-5, with TRBD2 matching over 9 bases. The V segment lost 4 bases and the J segment 5 bases; nucleotides outside the gene matches: 11. The CDR3 extends over 15 amino acids. Germline V gene sequence: CDR1 GTSNPN, CDR2 SVGIG (reference sequence). CDR3 in amino acids: CAWNRGGAQRETQYF. CDR3 DNA sequence: TGTGCCTGGAACCGCGGGGGGGCCCAGAGGGAGACCCAGTACTTC.